This T cell receptor (beta chain) was profiled in a study of blood T cell repertoires in COVID-19. The overall study: Sample material is recorded as cDNA or gDNA derived from T cells, B-cell-depleted T cells, or PBMCs.

Sequencing used immunoSEQ multiplex PCR; TCRdb keeps in-frame clones, though not all of them. Among 55,000 to 65,000 clones, 75% to 95% were seen once, and the ten largest hold about 9.1%. Germline CDR1 reads GTSNPN; CDR2 reads SVGIG (reference sequence). Trimming stripped 0 bases from V and 0 bases from J, with 11 bases between. The CDR3 runs 16 residues. The source material was peripheral blood. The source of this sequence is a human donor in a cohort sampled during active COVID-19. V is TRBV30 and J is TRBJ2-2; D is ambiguous. The CDR3 here is CAWSVAANSNTGELFF. Written as DNA, the CDR3 is TGTGCCTGGAGTGTAGCAGCGAATTCGAACACCGGGGAGCTGTTTTTT.